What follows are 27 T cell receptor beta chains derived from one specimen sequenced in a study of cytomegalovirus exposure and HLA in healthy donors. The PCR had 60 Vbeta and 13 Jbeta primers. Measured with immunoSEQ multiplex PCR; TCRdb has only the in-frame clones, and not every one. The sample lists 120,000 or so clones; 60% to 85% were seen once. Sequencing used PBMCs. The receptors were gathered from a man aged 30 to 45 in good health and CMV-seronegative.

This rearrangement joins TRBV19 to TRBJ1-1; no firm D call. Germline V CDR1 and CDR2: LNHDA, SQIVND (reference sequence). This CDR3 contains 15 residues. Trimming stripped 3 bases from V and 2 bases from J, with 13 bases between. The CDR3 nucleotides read TGTGCCAGTAGTATCACCAACAGCAGAAACACTGAAGCTTTCTTT. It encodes CASSITNSRNTEAFF.

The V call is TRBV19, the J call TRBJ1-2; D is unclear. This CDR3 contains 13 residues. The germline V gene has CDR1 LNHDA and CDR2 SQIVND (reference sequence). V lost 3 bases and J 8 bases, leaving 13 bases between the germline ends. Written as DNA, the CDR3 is TGTGCCAGTAGTATCTTCCAGGCGAACGGCTACACCTTC. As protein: CASSIFQANGYTF.

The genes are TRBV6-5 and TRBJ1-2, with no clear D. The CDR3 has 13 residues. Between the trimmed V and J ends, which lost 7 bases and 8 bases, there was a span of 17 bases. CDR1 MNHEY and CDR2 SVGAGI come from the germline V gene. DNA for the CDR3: TGTGCCAGCACATCCAGGTCCAGAAGGGGCTACACCTTC. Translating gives CASTSRSRRGYTF.

CDR3 DNA sequence: TGTGCCAGCAGCTTACTAGCGGGAGTGGACGAGCAGTACTTC. Translated, it gives CASSLLAGVDEQYF. This sequence joins TRBV6-1 and TRBJ2-7, with 11 nucleotides matching TRBD2. J lost 5 bases, V lost 6 bases, and 6 bases had no gene match. The CDR3 consists of 14 residues. Germline CDR1 is MNHNS and CDR2 is SASEGT.

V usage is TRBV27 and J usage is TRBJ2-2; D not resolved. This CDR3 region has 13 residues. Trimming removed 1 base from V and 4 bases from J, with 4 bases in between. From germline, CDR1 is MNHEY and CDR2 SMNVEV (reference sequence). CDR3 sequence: CASSLFGTGELFF. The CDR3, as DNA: TGTGCCAGCAGTTTATTCGGCACCGGGGAGCTGTTTTTT.

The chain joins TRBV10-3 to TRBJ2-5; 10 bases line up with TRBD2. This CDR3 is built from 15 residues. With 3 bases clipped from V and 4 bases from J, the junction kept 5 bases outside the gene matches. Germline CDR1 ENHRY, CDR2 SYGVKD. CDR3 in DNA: TGTGCCATCAGTGATTTAGCGGGGGGTTCAGAGACCCAGTACTTC. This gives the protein CAISDLAGGSETQYF.

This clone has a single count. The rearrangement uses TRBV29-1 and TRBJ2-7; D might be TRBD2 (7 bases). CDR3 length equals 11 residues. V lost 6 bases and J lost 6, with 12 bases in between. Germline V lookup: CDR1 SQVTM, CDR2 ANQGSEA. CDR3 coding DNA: TGCAGCGTCGAGGGGGGGGCCGAGCAGTACTTC. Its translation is CSVEGGAEQYF.

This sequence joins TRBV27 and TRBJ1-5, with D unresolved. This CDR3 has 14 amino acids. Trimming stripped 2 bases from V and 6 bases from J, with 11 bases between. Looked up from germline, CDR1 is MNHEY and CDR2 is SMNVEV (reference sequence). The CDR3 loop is CASSLEVGGQPQHF. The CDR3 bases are TGTGCCAGCAGTTTAGAGGTGGGTGGTCAGCCCCAGCATTTT.

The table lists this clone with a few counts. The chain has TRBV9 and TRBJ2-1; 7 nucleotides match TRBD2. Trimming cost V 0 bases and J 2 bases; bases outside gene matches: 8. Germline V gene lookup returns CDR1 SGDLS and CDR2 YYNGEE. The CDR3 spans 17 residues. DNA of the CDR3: TGTGCCAGCAGCGTAGAATTTGTGGGAGGGCCCTACAATGAGCAGTTCTTC. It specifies CASSVEFVGGPYNEQFF.

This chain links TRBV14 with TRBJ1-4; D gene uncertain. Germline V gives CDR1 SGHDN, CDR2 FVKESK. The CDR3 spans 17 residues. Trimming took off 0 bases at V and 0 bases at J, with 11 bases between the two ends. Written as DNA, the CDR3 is TGTGCCAGCAGCCAAGAATACAGAGACCCAACTAATGAAAAACTGTTTTTT. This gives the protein CASSQEYRDPTNEKLFF.

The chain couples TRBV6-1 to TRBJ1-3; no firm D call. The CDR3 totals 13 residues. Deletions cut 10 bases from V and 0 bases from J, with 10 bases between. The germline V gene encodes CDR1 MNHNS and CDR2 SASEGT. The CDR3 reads CATDGSSGNTIYF. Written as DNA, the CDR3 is TGTGCCACGGACGGGAGCTCTGGAAACACCATATATTTT.

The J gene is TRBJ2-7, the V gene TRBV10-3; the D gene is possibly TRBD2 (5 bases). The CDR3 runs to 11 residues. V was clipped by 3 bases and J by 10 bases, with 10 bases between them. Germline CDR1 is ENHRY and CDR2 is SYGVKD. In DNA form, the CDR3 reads TGTGCCATCAGTGACGGAGGCGGACAGTACTTC. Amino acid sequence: CAISDGGGQYF.

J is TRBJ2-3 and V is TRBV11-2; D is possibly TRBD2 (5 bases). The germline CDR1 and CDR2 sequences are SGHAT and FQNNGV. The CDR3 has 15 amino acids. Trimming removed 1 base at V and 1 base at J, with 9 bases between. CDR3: CASSLGRTGTDTQYF. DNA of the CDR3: TGTGCCAGCAGCTTAGGGAGGACGGGCACAGATACGCAGTATTTT.

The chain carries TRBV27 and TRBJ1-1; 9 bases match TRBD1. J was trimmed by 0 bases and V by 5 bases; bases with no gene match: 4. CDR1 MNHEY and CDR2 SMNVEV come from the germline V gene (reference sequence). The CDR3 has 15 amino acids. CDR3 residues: CASSPTGGLNTEAFF. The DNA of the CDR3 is TGTGCCAGCAGTCCCACAGGGGGCTTGAACACTGAAGCTTTCTTT.

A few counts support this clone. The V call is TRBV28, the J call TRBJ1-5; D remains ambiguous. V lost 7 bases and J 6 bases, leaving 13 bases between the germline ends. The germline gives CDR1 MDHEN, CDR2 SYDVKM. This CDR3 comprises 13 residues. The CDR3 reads CASILIAGQPQHF. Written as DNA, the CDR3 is TGTGCCAGCATTTTGATTGCCGGTCAGCCCCAGCATTTT.

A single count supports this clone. The CDR3 bases are TGTGCCAGCAGCATCCAGACCGGGACAGGGGGCAAGCGGGAGCTGTTTTTT. This encodes CASSIQTGTGGKRELFF. V usage is TRBV5-4 and J usage is TRBJ2-2; TRBD1 aligns across 12 bases. Germline-derived CDR1 and CDR2 are SGHNT and YYREEE (reference sequence). V was clipped by 4 bases and J by 9 bases; unmatched bases: 13. The CDR3 covers 17 residues.

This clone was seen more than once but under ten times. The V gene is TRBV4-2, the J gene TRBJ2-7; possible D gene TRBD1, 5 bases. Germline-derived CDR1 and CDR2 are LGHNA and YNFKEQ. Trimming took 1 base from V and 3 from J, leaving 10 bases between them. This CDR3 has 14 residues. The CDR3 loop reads CASSQARVGYEQYF. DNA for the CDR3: TGTGCCAGCAGCCAAGCCAGGGTCGGCTACGAGCAGTACTTC.

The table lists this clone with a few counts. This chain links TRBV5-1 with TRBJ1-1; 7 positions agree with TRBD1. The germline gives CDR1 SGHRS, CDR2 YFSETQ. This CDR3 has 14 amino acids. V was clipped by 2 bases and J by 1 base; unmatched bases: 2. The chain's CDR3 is CASSLRTGNTEAFF. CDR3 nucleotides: TGCGCCAGCAGCTTACGGACAGGGAACACTGAAGCTTTCTTT. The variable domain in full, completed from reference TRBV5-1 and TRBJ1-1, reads KAGVTQTPRYLIKTRGQQVTLSCSPISGHRSVSWYQQTPGQGLQFLFEYFSETQRNKGNFPGRFSGRQFSNSRSEMNVSTLELGDSALYLCASSLRTGNTEAFFGQGTRLTVV.

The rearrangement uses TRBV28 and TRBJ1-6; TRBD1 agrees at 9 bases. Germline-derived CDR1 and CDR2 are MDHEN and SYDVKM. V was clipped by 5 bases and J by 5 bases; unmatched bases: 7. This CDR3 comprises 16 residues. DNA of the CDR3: TGTGCCAGCAGTGGAGCCGGGACAGGGAATAATTCACCCCTCCACTTT. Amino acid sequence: CASSGAGTGNNSPLHF.

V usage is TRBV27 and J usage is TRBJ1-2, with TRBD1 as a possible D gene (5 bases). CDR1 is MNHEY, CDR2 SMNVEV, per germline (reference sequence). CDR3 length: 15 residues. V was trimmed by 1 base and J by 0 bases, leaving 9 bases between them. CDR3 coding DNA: TGTGCCAGCAGTTTATGGGGCAGTTCTAACTATGGCTACACCTTC. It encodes CASSLWGSSNYGYTF.

The CDR3 nucleotides read TGTGCCAGCAGTAGCGCGGGTGGAGATACGCAGTATTTT. Translated, it gives CASSSAGGDTQYF. The chain has TRBV27 and TRBJ2-3, with D possibly TRBD2 on 5 matching bases. The CDR3 loop spans 13 amino acids. The germline V and J ends were trimmed by 5 bases and 5 bases, with 11 bases remaining between them. Germline CDR1 is MNHEY and CDR2 is SMNVEV (reference sequence).

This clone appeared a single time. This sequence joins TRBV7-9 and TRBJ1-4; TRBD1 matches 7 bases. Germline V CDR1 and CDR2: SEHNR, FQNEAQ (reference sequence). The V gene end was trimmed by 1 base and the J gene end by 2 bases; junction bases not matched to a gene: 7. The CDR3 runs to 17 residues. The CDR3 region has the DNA TGTGCCAGCAGCTTAGGACACAGGGGACGGACTAATGAAAAACTGTTTTTT. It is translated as CASSLGHRGRTNEKLFF.

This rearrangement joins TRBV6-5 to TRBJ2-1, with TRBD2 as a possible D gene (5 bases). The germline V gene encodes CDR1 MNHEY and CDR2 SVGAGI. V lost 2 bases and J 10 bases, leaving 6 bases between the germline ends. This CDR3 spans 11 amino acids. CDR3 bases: TGTGCCAGCAGTTACCTAGCCGAGCAGTTCTTC. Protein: CASSYLAEQFF.

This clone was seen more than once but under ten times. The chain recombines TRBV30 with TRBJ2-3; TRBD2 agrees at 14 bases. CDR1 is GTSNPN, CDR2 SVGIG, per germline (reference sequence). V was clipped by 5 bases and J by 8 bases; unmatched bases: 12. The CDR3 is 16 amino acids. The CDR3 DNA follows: TGTGCCTGGGGGACCGGGACTAGCGGGAGACCTGGTACGCAGTATTTT. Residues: CAWGTGTSGRPGTQYF.

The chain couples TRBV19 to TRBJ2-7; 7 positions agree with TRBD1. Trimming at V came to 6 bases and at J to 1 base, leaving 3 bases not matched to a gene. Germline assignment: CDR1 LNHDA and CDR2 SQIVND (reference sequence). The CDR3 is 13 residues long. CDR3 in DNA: TGTGCCAGTAGATTGGGACAGTCCTACGAGCAGTACTTC. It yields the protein CASRLGQSYEQYF.

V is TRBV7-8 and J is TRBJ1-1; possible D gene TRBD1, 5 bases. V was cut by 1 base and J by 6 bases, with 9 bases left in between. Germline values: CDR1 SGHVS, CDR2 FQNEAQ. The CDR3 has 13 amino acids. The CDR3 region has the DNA TGTGCCAGCAGCTTAGTGGGGGAGGCTGAAGCTTTCTTT. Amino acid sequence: CASSLVGEAEAFF.

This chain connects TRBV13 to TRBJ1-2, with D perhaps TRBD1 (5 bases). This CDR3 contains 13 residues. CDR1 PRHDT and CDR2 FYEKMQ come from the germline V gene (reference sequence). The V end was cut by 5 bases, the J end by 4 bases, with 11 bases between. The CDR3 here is CASSRLGGYGYTF. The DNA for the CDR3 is TGTGCCAGCAGCCGGCTGGGGGGCTATGGCTACACCTTC.